This T cell receptor beta chain was recorded in a study of vaccination effects on CD4 cells after COVID-19. Whole-study findings and limits: Clones that were induced by infection or by vaccine showed marked contraction late after vaccination.

Subsequent to about 10 days of culture, CD4+ T cells were isolated. In the cultures, half the medium was exchanged for IL-2 medium on days 3 and 7. This clone has a single count. Its antigen is undetermined. Germline V lookup: CDR1 MDHEN, CDR2 SYDVKM. The V and J ends lost 3 bases and 2 bases respectively, with 17 bases between them. The CDR3 runs to 17 residues. TCRdb's table, derived via immunoSEQ multiplex PCR, lists solely in-frame clones and lacks some. The sample has some 36,000 clones, 55% to 80% seen once; the top ten hold 4.2%. The origin of this receptor is a human donor who received a COVID-19 vaccine. The J gene is TRBJ2-1, the V gene TRBV28; D uncertain. The sample here was CD4+ T cells from PBMCs cultured without peptide, taken before COVID-19 vaccination. CDR3 amino acids: CASSFAGRKKTYNEQFF. The CDR3 DNA sequence: TGTGCCAGCAGTTTTGCCGGCCGGAAGAAAACCTACAATGAGCAGTTCTTC.